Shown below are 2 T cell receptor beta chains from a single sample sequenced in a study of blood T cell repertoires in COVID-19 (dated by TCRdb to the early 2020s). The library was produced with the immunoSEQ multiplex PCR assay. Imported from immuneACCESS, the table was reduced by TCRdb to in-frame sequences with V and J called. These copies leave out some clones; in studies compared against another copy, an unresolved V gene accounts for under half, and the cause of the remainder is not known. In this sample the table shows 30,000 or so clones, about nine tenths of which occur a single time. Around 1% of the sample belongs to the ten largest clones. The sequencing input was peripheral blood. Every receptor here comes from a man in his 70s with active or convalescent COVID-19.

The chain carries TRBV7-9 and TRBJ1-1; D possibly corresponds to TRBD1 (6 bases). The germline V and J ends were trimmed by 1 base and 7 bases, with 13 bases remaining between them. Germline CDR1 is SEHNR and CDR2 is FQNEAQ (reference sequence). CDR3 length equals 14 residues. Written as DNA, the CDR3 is TGTGCCAGCAGCTTAGGGGGACAACGGGTTGAAGCTTTCTTT. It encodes CASSLGGQRVEAFF.

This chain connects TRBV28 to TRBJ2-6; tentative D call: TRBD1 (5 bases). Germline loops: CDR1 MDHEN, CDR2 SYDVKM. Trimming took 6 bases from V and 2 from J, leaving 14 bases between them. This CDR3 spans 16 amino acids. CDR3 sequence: CASSLPPGTGANVLTF. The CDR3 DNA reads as TGTGCCAGCAGCCTCCCCCCAGGGACTGGGGCCAACGTCCTGACTTTC.